The T cell receptor beta chain under discussion was sequenced for a study of blood T cell repertoires in COVID-19. Study summary: The cDNA or gDNA used as material had been derived from T cells, B-cell-depleted T cells, or PBMCs.

The V end was cut by 1 base, the J end by 0 bases, with 9 bases between. CDR3 size: 15 residues. Germline CDR1 and CDR2: MDHEN and SYDVKM. Original analysis: Estimates of nucleated cell counts were drawn from the amplification of reference gene primers. Produced via immunoSEQ multiplex PCR; TCRdb's table is partial and in-frame only. That table is the source of V, J and clone size, and D and trimming were worked out from the DNA. The sample includes approximately 60,000 clones, about 87% seen only once; the top ten take about 7.2%. This receptor was identified in a man between 60 and 75 years old with active or convalescent COVID-19. This chain links TRBV28 with TRBJ1-2; no reliable D call. The sequencing input was peripheral blood. Here the CDR3 DNA reads TGTGCCAGCAGTTTATTAGCGTTTACTAACTATGGCTACACCTTC. Translated, it gives CASSLLAFTNYGYTF.